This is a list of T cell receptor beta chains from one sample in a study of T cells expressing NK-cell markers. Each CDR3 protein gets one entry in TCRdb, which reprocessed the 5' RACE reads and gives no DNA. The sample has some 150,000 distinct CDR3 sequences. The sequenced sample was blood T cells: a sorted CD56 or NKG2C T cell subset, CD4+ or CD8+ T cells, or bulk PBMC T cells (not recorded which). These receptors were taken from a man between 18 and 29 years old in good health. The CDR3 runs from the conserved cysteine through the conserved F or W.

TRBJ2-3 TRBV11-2 CASSSPLLSGWSIGTDTQYF
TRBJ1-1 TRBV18 CASSPARAGTEAFF
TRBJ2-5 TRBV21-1 CASSNQSGTGLRSQYF
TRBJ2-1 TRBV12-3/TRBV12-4 CASSLTGEPHEQFF
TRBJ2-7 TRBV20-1 CSARVLAGGYEQYF
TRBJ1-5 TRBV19 CASSIAGVTGSNQPQHF
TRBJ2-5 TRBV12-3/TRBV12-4 CASSLALGRTETQYF
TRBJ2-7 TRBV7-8 CASSPELGLADNF
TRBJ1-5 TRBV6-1 CASSERFGDQPQHF
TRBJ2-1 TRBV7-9 CASTPGNEQFF
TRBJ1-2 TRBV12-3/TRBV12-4 CASSLALVDGNGYTF
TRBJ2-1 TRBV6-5 CASSWGLLAGNNEQFF
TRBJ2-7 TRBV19 CASSIVGGNEQYF
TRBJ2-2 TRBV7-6 CASSARVDTGELFF
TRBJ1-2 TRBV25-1 CASSESGRGLGGYTF
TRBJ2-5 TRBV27 CASSLGIGAETQYF
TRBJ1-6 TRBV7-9 CASTAGRRDDSPLHF